This TCR beta chain was obtained from a study of human T cells and chemical hapten exposure. Study findings and constraints: Compared to controls, expanded TCRs made significantly more large clusters of similar CDR3s.

TCRdb re-called the RACE reads through MiXCR, storing one row per CDR3 protein. The data show around 100,000 distinct CDR3 sequences, approximately 10% seen once. About this clonotype: Its antigen is undetermined.

This CDR3 contains 15 residues. The germline V and J ends were trimmed by 1 base and 3 bases, with 10 bases remaining between them. Germline assignment: CDR1 SGHVS and CDR2 FQNEAQ. Time point indicated: patch test 2, 6 weeks after DPC sensitization. Treatment: therapeutic diphenylcyclopropenone sensitization with weekly scalp DPC. This receptor was identified in a woman aged 40 to 50 with alopecia areata. Some clones in this sample may be carry-over from other donors' samples. The sequences come from whole blood, collected in connection with sensitization to the hapten diphenylcyclopropenone (DPC). The rearrangement joins TRBV7-8 to TRBJ1-5; no reliable D call. Here the CDR3 reads CASSLERALNQPQHF. DNA of the CDR3: TGTGCCAGCAGCTTAGAGAGGGCACTCAATCAGCCCCAGCATTTT.